One and the same sample provided the 3 T cell receptor beta chains below, sequenced in a study of T cell changes during pregnancy in multiple sclerosis. Clones were read by immunoSEQ multiplex PCR, and TCRdb kept only the in-frame ones, dropping some. The table lists approximately 44,000 clones, roughly 90% of them singletons, with over 6.5% in the top ten. This sample comprised CD8+ T cells from peripheral blood mononuclear cells, obtained in the third trimester of pregnancy. The receptor source for this set is a female donor with multiple sclerosis, enrolled in a pregnancy study.

The chain links TRBV7-6 to TRBJ2-1; 11 nucleotides line up with TRBD2. The CDR3 loop spans 18 amino acids. Trimming took 0 bases from V and 1 from J; bases not matched to a gene: 5. The germline gives CDR1 SGHVS, CDR2 FNYEAQ. The DNA for the CDR3 is TGTGCCAGCAGCTTAGCTCTAGCGGGAGGTTTATCCTACAATGAGCAGTTCTTC. Protein sequence: CASSLALAGGLSYNEQFF.

This CDR3 reads CASRLARASGVFNEQFF. The CDR3 DNA follows: TGTGCAAGTCGCTTAGCGAGGGCTAGCGGGGTGTTCAATGAGCAGTTCTTC. The chain links TRBV12-2 to TRBJ2-1; TRBD2 is the table's D call, not checked against the DNA. TRBV12-2 is a listed pseudogene. CDR3 length: 17 residues.

This chain joins TRBV25-1 and TRBJ2-1; 9 bases align to TRBD2. From germline, CDR1 is MGHDK and CDR2 SYGVNS. Trimming took 5 bases from V and 6 from J; bases not matched to a gene: 11. The CDR3 length is 16 residues. The CDR3 DNA reads TGTGCCAGCAGTCCACCCAGCGGGGGGTGGTTCAATGAGCAGTTCTTC. This translates into CASSPPSGGWFNEQFF.